These T cell receptor beta chains were read from a single sample in a study of blood T cell repertoires in COVID-19. TCRdb's table, derived via immunoSEQ multiplex PCR, lists solely in-frame clones and lacks some. The sample has 200,000 to 250,000 clones, 84% seen once. Sequenced sample: peripheral blood. The receptors derive from a man younger than 45 with active or convalescent COVID-19. CDR3s include the opening cysteine and the closing phenylalanine or tryptophan. The D gene is left open where the match is weak. Some rows have no size entry. The others give once, few or many, or a class for an expanded clone.

>NA|NA|TRBJ1-2|TRBV30
TGTGCCTGGAGTTTACAGAATAACTATGGCTACACCTTC
CAWSLQNNYGYTF
>many|TRBD1|TRBJ1-2|TRBV2
TGTGCCAGCAGCAGACAGGGTCGGGACTATGGCTACACCTTC
CASSRQGRDYGYTF
>NA|NA|TRBJ1-1|TRBV9
TGTGCCAGCAGCGTTGGGAGCATGAACACTGAAGCTTTCTTT
CASSVGSMNTEAFF
>NA|NA|TRBJ2-7|TRBV3-1/TRBV3-2
TGTGCCAGCAGCCCGGGACAAGGGAGGGGAGAGCAGTACTTC
CASSPGQGRGEQYF
>NA|NA|TRBJ2-1|TRBV3-1/TRBV3-2
TGTGCCAGCAGCCAAGGACAGATCTCCTACAATGAGCAGTTCTTC
CASSQGQISYNEQFF
>once|NA|TRBJ2-4|TRBV5-5
TGTGCCAGCAGCTGGACGGTAGGGGGTAAAAACATTCAGTACTTC
CASSWTVGGKNIQYF
>NA|NA|TRBJ2-3|TRBV5-1
TGCGCCAGCAGCTTCCCCACCCAGGCCGATACGCAGTATTTT
CASSFPTQADTQYF
>NA|TRBD1|TRBJ2-7|TRBV27
TGTGCCAGCAGGGGGAATTGGGACAGTGGTTCCTACGAGCAGTACTTC
CASRGNWDSGSYEQYF
>NA|TRBD1|TRBJ2-3|TRBV7-3
TGTGCCAGCAGCTGGGGACAGAACAGAGATACGCAGTATTTT
CASSWGQNRDTQYF
>NA|TRBD2|TRBJ2-2|TRBV6-2/TRBV6-3
TGTGCCAGCAGTCGACTAGCGGGGAAGGGCGGGGAGCTGTTTTTT
CASSRLAGKGGELFF
>NA|NA|TRBJ2-3|TRBV25-1
TGTGCCAGCAGTTTTAGCGGAGGGGGCACAGATACGCAGTATTTT
CASSFSGGGTDTQYF
>NA|NA|TRBJ1-4|TRBV5-1
TGCGCCAGCAGCCTACAGACAGGCGAAAAACTGTTTTTT
CASSLQTGEKLFF
>NA|TRBD1|TRBJ1-2|TRBV27
TGTGCCAGCAGTTTCTTACAGGGGGGAGATGGCTACACCTTC
CASSFLQGGDGYTF
>NA|TRBD1|TRBJ1-4|TRBV6-5
TGTGCCAGCAGGGGACAGATTAATGAAAAACTGTTTTTT
CASRGQINEKLFF
>few|NA|TRBJ1-5|TRBV7-2
TGTGCCAGCAGCTTTGGTGGGACACAATATCAGCCCCAGCATTTT
CASSFGGTQYQPQHF
>NA|TRBD1|TRBJ1-4|TRBV2
TGTGCCAGCATCCGTGACAGGGGGAATGAAAAACTGTTTTTT
CASIRDRGNEKLFF
>once|NA|TRBJ1-2|TRBV28
TGTGCCAGCAGCGCGGCAGTCTATGGCTACACCTTC
CASSAAVYGYTF
>NA|NA|TRBJ2-1|TRBV27
TGTGCCAGCAGTTTATCAGGGGCCGGGAATGAGCAGTTCTTC
CASSLSGAGNEQFF
>NA|NA|TRBJ2-5|TRBV2
TGTGCCAGCAGTGAGACGTCTAGGACCCAGTACTTC
CASSETSRTQYF
>NA|TRBD1|TRBJ2-7|TRBV27
TGTGCCAGCAGTACTCGACAGGGGTCTGGAGAGCAGTACTTC
CASSTRQGSGEQYF
>NA|TRBD1|TRBJ1-2|TRBV5-1
TGCGCCAGCAGCTTGGCCTCGACAGGGTCCTATGGCTACACCTTC
CASSLASTGSYGYTF
>NA|TRBD1|TRBJ1-2|TRBV10-3
TGTGCCATCAGTGAAACCCGGGACAGGGATTACTATGGCTACACCTTC
CAISETRDRDYYGYTF
>NA|NA|TRBJ1-2|TRBV27
TGTGCCAGCAGCCTTGGGGCAGCCTATGGCTACACCTTC
CASSLGAAYGYTF
>NA|TRBD2|TRBJ2-1|TRBV5-1
TGCGCCAGCAGCTCCCAGGGGGGCGCGGGACTAGCGGGAGCAGGGGTCTTCTTC
CASSSQGGAGLAGAGVFF
>NA|NA|TRBJ1-6|TRBV5-1
TGCGCCAGCAGCCCGGAGGGCAGGGTAACTGGATCACCCCTCCACTTT
CASSPEGRVTGSPLHF
>NA|TRBD2|TRBJ2-1|TRBV18
TGTGCCAGCTCACCACTAGCGGGAGGCCCCGCGGATGAGCAGTTCTTC
CASSPLAGGPADEQFF
>NA|NA|TRBJ1-2|TRBV7-2
TGTGCCAGCAGCCCTAGGGGCCAGGTCCCTAACTATGGCTACACCTTC
CASSPRGQVPNYGYTF
>NA|NA|TRBJ2-1|TRBV5-1
TGCGCCAGCAGCGTGGACCACCGACTAGTCAGAAATGAGCAGTTCTTC
CASSVDHRLVRNEQFF
>NA|NA|TRBJ2-3|TRBV3-1/TRBV3-2
TGTGCCAGCAGCCAGGGAGGACCGGGACCAGATACGCAGTATTTT
CASSQGGPGPDTQYF
>NA|NA|TRBJ1-4|TRBV18
TGTGCCAGCTCAGGAGGAACAGGGAACAATGAAAAACTGTTTTTT
CASSGGTGNNEKLFF
>NA|NA|TRBJ1-5|TRBV3-1/TRBV3-2
TGTGCCAGCAGCCAAGACGGGGGAAGCCGGCAGCCCCAGCATTTT
CASSQDGGSRQPQHF
>NA|NA|TRBJ1-1|TRBV18
TGTGCCAGCTCTCTAGAAGTCGACTCTGAAGCTTTCTTT
CASSLEVDSEAFF
>once|TRBD2|TRBJ2-1|TRBV2
TGTGCCAGCAGGGGACTAGCGGGGGTCAATGAGCAGTTCTTC
CASRGLAGVNEQFF
>NA|TRBD1|TRBJ1-5|TRBV7-2
TGTGCCAGCACCTTTCGCACAGGGGAGCCCCAGCATTTT
CASTFRTGEPQHF
>NA|NA|TRBJ1-1|TRBV30
TGTGCCTGGAGTGAGGCCCAGGACACTGAAGCTTTCTTT
CAWSEAQDTEAFF
>NA|NA|TRBJ1-5|TRBV9
TGTGCCAGCAGCGTTGATCCCTCGGGCAATCAGCCCCAGCATTTT
CASSVDPSGNQPQHF
>NA|NA|TRBJ2-4|TRBV5-1
TGCGCCAGCAGCTTGGGAAGCCCCTCAAACATTCAGTACTTC
CASSLGSPSNIQYF
>NA|NA|TRBJ1-2|TRBV18
TGTGCCAGCTCACCCGAGGACTATGGCTACACCTTC
CASSPEDYGYTF